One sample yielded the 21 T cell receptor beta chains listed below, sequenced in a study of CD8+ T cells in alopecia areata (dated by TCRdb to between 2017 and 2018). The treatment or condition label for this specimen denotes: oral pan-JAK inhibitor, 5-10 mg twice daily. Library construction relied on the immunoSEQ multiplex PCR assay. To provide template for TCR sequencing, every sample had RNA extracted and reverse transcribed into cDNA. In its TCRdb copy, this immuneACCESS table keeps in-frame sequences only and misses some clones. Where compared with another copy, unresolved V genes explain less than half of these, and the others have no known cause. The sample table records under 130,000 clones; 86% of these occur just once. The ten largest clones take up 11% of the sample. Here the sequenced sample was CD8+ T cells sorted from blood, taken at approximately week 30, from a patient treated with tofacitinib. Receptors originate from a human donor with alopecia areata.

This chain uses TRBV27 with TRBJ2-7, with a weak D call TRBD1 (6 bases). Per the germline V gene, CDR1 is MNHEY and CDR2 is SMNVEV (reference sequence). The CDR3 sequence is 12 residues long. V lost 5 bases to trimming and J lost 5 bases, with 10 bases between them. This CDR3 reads CASSETGNEQYF. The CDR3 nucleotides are TGTGCCAGCAGTGAAACAGGGAACGAGCAGTACTTC.

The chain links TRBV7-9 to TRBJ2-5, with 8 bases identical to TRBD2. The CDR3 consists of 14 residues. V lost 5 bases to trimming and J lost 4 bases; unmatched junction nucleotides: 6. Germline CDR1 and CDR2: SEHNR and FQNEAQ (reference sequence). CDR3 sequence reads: CASSPSGSPETQYF. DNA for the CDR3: TGTGCCAGCAGCCCCAGCGGGAGCCCAGAGACCCAGTACTTC.

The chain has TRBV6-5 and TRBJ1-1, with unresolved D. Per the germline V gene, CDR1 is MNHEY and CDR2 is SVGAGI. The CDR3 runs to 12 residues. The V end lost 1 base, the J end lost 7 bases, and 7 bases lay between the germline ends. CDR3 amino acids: CASSYLDGEAFF. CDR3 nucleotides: TGTGCCAGCAGTTACTTGGACGGTGAAGCTTTCTTT.

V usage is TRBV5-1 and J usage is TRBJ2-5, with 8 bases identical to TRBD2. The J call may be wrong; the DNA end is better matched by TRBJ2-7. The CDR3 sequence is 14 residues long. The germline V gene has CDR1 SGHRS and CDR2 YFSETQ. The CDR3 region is CASSLERESYEQYF. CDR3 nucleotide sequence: TGCGCCAGCAGCTTGGAGCGGGAGTCCTACGAGCAGTACTTC.

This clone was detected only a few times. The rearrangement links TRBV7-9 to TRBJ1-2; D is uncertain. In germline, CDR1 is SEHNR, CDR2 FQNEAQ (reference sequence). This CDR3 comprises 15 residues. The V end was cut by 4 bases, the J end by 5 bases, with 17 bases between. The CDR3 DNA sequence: TGTGCCAGCAGCTCGGACGCTACCGCCGGATATGGCTACACCTTC. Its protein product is CASSSDATAGYGYTF.

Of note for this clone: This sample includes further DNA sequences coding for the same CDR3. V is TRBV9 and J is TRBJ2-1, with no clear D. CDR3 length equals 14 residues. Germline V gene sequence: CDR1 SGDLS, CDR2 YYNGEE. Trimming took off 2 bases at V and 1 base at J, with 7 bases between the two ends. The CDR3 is CASSVSGSYNEQFF. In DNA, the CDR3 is TGTGCCAGCAGCGTTTCCGGGTCCTACAATGAGCAGTTCTTC.

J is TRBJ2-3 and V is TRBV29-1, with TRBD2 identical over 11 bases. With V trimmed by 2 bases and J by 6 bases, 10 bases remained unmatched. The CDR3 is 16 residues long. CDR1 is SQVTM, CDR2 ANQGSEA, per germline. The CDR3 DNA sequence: TGCAGCGTTGAAAAACCACTAGCGGGAGTCTGGGATACGCAGTATTTT. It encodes CSVEKPLAGVWDTQYF.

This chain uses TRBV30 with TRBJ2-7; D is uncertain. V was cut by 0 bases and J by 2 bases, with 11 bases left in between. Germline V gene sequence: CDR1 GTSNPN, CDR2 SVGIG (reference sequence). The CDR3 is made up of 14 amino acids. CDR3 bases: TGTGCCTGGAGTGTACGCTGGGAAACCTACGAGCAGTACTTC. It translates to CAWSVRWETYEQYF. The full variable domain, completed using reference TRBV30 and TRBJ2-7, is SQTIHQWPATLVQPVGSPLSLECTVEGTSNPNLYWYRQAAGRGLQLLFYSVGIGQISSEVPQNLSASRPQDRQFILSSKKLLLSDSGFYLCAWSVRWETYEQYFGPGTRLTVT.

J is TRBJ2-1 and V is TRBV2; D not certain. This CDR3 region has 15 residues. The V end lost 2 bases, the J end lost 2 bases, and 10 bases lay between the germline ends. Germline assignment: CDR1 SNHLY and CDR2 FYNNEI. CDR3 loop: CASSEPDQAYNEQFF. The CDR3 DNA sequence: TGTGCCAGCAGTGAACCAGACCAAGCCTACAATGAGCAGTTCTTC.

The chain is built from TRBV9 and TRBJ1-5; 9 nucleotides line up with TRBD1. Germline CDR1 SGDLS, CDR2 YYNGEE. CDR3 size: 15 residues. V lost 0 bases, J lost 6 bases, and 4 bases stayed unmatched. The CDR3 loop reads CASSVGGQGSQPQHF. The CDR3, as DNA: TGTGCCAGCAGCGTAGGGGGACAGGGATCTCAGCCCCAGCATTTT.

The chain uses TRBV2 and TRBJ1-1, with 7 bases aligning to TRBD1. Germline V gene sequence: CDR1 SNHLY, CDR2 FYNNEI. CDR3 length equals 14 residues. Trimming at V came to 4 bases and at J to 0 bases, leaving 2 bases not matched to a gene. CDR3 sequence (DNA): TGTGCCAGCAGTGCGGACAGGATGAACACTGAAGCTTTCTTT. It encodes CASSADRMNTEAFF.

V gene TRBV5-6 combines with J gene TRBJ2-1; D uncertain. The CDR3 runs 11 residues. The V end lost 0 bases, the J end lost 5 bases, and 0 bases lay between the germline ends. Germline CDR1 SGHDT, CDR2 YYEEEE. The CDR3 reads CASSLDNEQFF. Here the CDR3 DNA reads TGTGCCAGCAGCTTGGACAATGAGCAGTTCTTC.

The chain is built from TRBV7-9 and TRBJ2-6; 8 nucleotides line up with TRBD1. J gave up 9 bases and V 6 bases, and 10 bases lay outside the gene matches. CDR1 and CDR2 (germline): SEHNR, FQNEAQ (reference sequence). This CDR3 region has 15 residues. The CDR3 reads CASSSPEGQVNVLTF. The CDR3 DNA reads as TGTGCCAGCAGTTCTCCCGAGGGACAGGTCAACGTCCTGACTTTC. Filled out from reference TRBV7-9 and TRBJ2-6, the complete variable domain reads DTGVSQNPRHKITKRGQNVTFRCDPISEHNRLYWYRQTLGQGPEFLTYFQNEAQLEKSRLLSDRFSAERPKGSFSTLEIQRTEQGDSAMYLCASSSPEGQVNVLTFGAGSRLTVL.

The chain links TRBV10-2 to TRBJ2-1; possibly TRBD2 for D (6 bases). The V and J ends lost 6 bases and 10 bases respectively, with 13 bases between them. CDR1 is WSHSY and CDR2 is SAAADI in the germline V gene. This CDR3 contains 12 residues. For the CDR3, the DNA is TGCGCCAGCAGGGACGGGAGTGAGGAGCAGTTCTTC. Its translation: CASRDGSEEQFF.

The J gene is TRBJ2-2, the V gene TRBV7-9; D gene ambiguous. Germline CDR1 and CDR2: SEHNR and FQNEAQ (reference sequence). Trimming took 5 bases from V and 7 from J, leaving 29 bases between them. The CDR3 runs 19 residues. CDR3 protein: CASSRTIPAPTTFNGELFF. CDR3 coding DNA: TGTGCCAGCAGCCGGACCATTCCCGCCCCGACCACCTTTAACGGGGAGCTGTTTTTT.

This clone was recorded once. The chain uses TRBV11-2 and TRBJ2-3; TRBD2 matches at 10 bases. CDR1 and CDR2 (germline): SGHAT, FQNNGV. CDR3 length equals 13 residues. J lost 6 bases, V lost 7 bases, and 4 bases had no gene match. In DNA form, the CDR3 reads TGTGCCAGCATGCCTAGCGGGAGTGATACGCAGTATTTT. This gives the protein CASMPSGSDTQYF.

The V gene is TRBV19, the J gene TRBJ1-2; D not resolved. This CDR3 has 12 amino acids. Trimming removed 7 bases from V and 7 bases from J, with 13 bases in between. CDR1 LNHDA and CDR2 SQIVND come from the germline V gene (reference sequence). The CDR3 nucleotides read TGTGCCAGTACCGTGGGAGCTATTGGCTACACCTTC. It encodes CASTVGAIGYTF.

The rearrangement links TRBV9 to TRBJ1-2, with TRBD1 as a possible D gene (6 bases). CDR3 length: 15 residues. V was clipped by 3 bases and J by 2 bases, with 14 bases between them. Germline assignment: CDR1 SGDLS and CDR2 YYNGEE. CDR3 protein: CASSGMDSWNYGYTF. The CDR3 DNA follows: TGTGCCAGCAGCGGAATGGACAGCTGGAACTATGGCTACACCTTC.

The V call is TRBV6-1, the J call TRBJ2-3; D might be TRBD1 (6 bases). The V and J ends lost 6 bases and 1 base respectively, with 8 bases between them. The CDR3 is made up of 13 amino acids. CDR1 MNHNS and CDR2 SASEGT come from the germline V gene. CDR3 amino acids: CASSRTGTDTQYF. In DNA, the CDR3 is TGTGCCAGCAGCCGGACAGGCACAGATACGCAGTATTTT.

DNA of the CDR3: TGCGCCAGCAGCGCTACTCCTAGCGGGAGTATCAATGAGCAGTTCTTC. This encodes CASSATPSGSINEQFF. The chain combines TRBV5-1 with TRBJ2-1; 10 bases agree with TRBD2. Unmatched junction bases numbered 10, after V lost 4 bases and J lost 6 bases. The CDR3 covers 16 residues. CDR1 and CDR2 from the germline V gene are SGHRS and YFSETQ.

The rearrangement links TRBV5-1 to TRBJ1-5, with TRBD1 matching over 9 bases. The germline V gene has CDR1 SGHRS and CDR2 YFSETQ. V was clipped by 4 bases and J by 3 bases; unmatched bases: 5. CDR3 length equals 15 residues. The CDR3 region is CASSEGQGDNQPQHF. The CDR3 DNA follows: TGCGCCAGCAGCGAGGGACAGGGCGACAATCAGCCCCAGCATTTT. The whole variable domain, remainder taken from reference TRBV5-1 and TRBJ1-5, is KAGVTQTPRYLIKTRGQQVTLSCSPISGHRSVSWYQQTPGQGLQFLFEYFSETQRNKGNFPGRFSGRQFSNSRSEMNVSTLELGDSALYLCASSEGQGDNQPQHFGDGTRLSIL.